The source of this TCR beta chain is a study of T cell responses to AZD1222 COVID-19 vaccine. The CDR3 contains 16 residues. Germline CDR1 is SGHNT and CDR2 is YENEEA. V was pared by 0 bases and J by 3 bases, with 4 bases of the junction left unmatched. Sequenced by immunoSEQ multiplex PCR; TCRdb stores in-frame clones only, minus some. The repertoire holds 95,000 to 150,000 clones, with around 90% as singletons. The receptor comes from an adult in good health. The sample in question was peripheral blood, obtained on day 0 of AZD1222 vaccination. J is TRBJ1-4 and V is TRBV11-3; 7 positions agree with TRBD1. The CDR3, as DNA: TGTGCCAGCAGCTTAGATCCGGGACAGCCTAATGAAAAACTGTTTTTT. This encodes CASSLDPGQPNEKLFF. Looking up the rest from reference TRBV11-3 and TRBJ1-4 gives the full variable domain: EAGVVQSPRYKIIEKKQPVAFWCNPISGHNTLYWYLQNLGQGPELLIRYENEEAVDDSQLPKDRFSAERLKGVDSTLKIQPAELGDSAVYLCASSLDPGQPNEKLFFGSGTQLSVL.